This is a list of T cell receptor beta chains from one sample in a study of blood T cell repertoires in COVID-19. Data came from immunoSEQ multiplex PCR; TCRdb stores just in-frame clones and leaves some out. This sample has 180,000 or so clones, with around four fifths found just once. The specimen was peripheral blood. The receptors were gathered from a woman in her seventies with COVID-19, enrolled during active disease. Each CDR3 is given with its conserved first and last residue. The D gene is left open where the match is weak. Clone size is not always given. Where it is, it says once, few, many or a class for expanded clones.

abundance	v_gene	d_gene	j_gene	CDR3nt	CDR3aa
many	TRBV28	.	TRBJ1-1	TGTGCCACCCAGGTCCTGAACACTGAAGCTTTCTTT	CATQVLNTEAFF
.	TRBV5-6	TRBD2	TRBJ2-5	TGTGCCAGCAGCCGTAGCGGGAGGAGTGTGGAGACCCAGTACTTC	CASSRSGRSVETQYF
.	TRBV7-9	TRBD1	TRBJ2-2	TGTGCCAGCGGGGACAGTTCTACCGGGGAGCTGTTTTTT	CASGDSSTGELFF
.	TRBV10-3	.	TRBJ2-7	TGTGCCATCAGTGAGCGGGACTCATCCTACGAGCAGTACTTC	CAISERDSSYEQYF
.	TRBV20-1	.	TRBJ2-6	TGCAGTGCTAGTGGTCCGTCTGGGGCCAACGTCCTGACTTTC	CSASGPSGANVLTF
.	TRBV9	.	TRBJ1-1	TGTGCCAGCAGCGTAGTCGTGAACACTGAAGCTTTCTTT	CASSVVVNTEAFF
.	TRBV28	.	TRBJ1-2	TGTGCCAGCAGACCAGGACAGCGTCAAGGCAGTGGCTACACCTTC	CASRPGQRQGSGYTF
.	TRBV7-2	.	TRBJ2-7	TGTGCCAGCAGCTTCGGGCGACTAGCCTACGAGCAGTACTTC	CASSFGRLAYEQYF
.	TRBV9	TRBD2	TRBJ2-2	TGTGCCAGCAGCGTAGCTCTAGCGGGAGATTACACCGGGGAGCTGTTTTTT	CASSVALAGDYTGELFF
.	TRBV2	TRBD1	TRBJ2-1	TGTGCCAGCAGTGAAAACAGGGGCTCCTACAATGAGCAGTTCTTC	CASSENRGSYNEQFF
.	TRBV2	TRBD1	TRBJ1-1	TGTGCCAGCCGGACGAGGACAGGGGTTTTTTGGACTGAAGCTTTCTTT	CASRTRTGVFWTEAFF
.	TRBV27	.	TRBJ1-5	TGTGCCAGCAGTTTATCGATATCGGGTAGCAATCAGCCCCAGCATTTT	CASSLSISGSNQPQHF
.	TRBV6-2/TRBV6-3	.	TRBJ1-1	TGTGCCAGCAGTCCAGGACAACGGAACACTGAAGCTTTCTTT	CASSPGQRNTEAFF
.	TRBV5-6	TRBD1	TRBJ1-1	TGTGCCAGCAGCCTCAGGGGGCTTATGAACACTGAAGCTTTCTTT	CASSLRGLMNTEAFF
.	TRBV29-1	.	TRBJ2-2	TGCAGCGTCACAGGGTGGCCGGGAACCGGGGAGCTGTTTTTT	CSVTGWPGTGELFF
few	TRBV28	.	TRBJ1-1	TGTGCCAGCAGTTCGCCCCTCGGGGGGATGAACACTGAAGCTTTCTTT	CASSSPLGGMNTEAFF
.	TRBV7-2	.	TRBJ2-2	TGTGCCAGCAGCCCTACAGACACCGGGGAGCTGTTTTTT	CASSPTDTGELFF
.	TRBV30	TRBD2	TRBJ2-7	TGTGCCTGGAGTGTACGAACCAGCGGGGGTTCCTACGAGCAGTACTTC	CAWSVRTSGGSYEQYF
.	TRBV24-1	TRBD2	TRBJ2-3	TGTGCCACCAGTGATTTACCTAGCGGACCCTTTCAGGGAGATACGCAGTATTTT	CATSDLPSGPFQGDTQYF
.	TRBV15	.	TRBJ1-4	TGTGCCACCAGCAGAGATCCAGGGGAGCCCAAACTGTTTTTT	CATSRDPGEPKLFF
.	TRBV6-4	TRBD1	TRBJ2-7	TGTGCCAGCAGGACTCGGACAGGCCGGATCACCTACGAGCAGTACTTC	CASRTRTGRITYEQYF
.	TRBV19	TRBD1	TRBJ1-1	TGTGCCGGGTCCAACAGGGGGCGAGTTACTGAAGCTTTCTTT	CAGSNRGRVTEAFF
.	TRBV10-3	.	TRBJ1-1	TGTGCCATCAGTTCCCAGGGAGGGAACACTGAAGCTTTCTTT	CAISSQGGNTEAFF
few	TRBV28	.	TRBJ1-3	TGTGCCAGCAGCCTCCTCCGAGGGGGAGGGGCTGGAAACACCATATATTTT	CASSLLRGGGAGNTIYF
.	TRBV15	.	TRBJ1-2	TGTGCCACCAGCAGAGACGGGTTCTATGGCTACACCTTC	CATSRDGFYGYTF
.	TRBV2	.	TRBJ2-3	TGTGCCAGCACCGCCCAGGGGCAGCCCGCAGATACGCAGTATTTT	CASTAQGQPADTQYF
once	TRBV28	TRBD2	TRBJ2-3	TGTGCCAGCAGCTATAGCGGGAGGGCAGATACGCAGTATTTT	CASSYSGRADTQYF
.	TRBV10-1	TRBD1	TRBJ1-1	TGCGCCAGCAGTGCGCAGGGGGTCGGTGAAGCTTTCTTT	CASSAQGVGEAFF
.	TRBV6-5	TRBD1	TRBJ1-2	TGTGCCAGCAGTTACAGGGGGCGAGCTAACTATGGCTACACCTTC	CASSYRGRANYGYTF
.	TRBV20-1	.	TRBJ2-5	TGCAGTGCTAGTAGAGTTCAAGAGACCCAGTACTTC	CSASRVQETQYF
.	TRBV6-6	TRBD1	TRBJ1-6	TGTGCCAGCAGTTACTCTTCGACAGGGGAGTCACCCCTCCACTTT	CASSYSSTGESPLHF
.	TRBV3-1/TRBV3-2	TRBD2	TRBJ2-2	TGTGCCAGCAGCACCGGCGAAGCGCAGCGGGGTCGGAGGACCGGGGAGCTGTTTTTT	CASSTGEAQRGRRTGELFF
few	TRBV28	TRBD1	TRBJ1-1	TGTGCCAGCAGTCCCAGACAGGGGTTGAACACTGAAGCTTTCTTT	CASSPRQGLNTEAFF
.	TRBV6-4	.	TRBJ2-6	TGTGCCAGCAGCGGGAGCTCTGGGGCCAACGTCCTGACTTTC	CASSGSSGANVLTF
.	TRBV10-3	.	TRBJ2-1	TGTGCCGCCGGAGCCCTAACGGGGACCTACAATGAGCAGTTCTTC	CAAGALTGTYNEQFF
.	TRBV27	TRBD1	TRBJ1-5	TGTGCCAGCAGTTCCTCCACAGGGGGACGCAATCAGCCCCAGCATTTT	CASSSSTGGRNQPQHF
.	TRBV7-3	.	TRBJ1-2	TGTGCCAGCAGCTTAACGGCGGCGGACTATGGCTACACCTTC	CASSLTAADYGYTF
.	TRBV6-5	TRBD1	TRBJ2-7	TGTGCCAGCAGTTCAGGAGGGACAGGGACCTACGAGCAGTACTTC	CASSSGGTGTYEQYF
.	TRBV2	TRBD1	TRBJ1-6	TGTGCCAGCTCCGGTGTGGGACAGGGACCCTCACCCCTCCACTTT	CASSGVGQGPSPLHF
.	TRBV18	TRBD1	TRBJ1-3	TGTGCCAGCTCACCATGGTCCCGGGACAGGGGCACTGGAAACACCATATATTTT	CASSPWSRDRGTGNTIYF
.	TRBV7-2	TRBD2	TRBJ2-1	TGTGCCAGCAGCCCCAGCGGGAGGGCCGGCCATGAGCAGTTCTTC	CASSPSGRAGHEQFF
.	TRBV6-6	.	TRBJ2-3	TGTGCCAGCGCATTGGGCGGGGGCACAGATACGCAGTATTTT	CASALGGGTDTQYF
.	TRBV19	TRBD2	TRBJ2-2	TGTGCCAGTAGTCCCAGCGGGGGAGGGACCGGGGAGCTGTTTTTT	CASSPSGGGTGELFF
.	TRBV15	.	TRBJ2-3	TGTGCCACCGGGAAGGGGGGGAACACAGATACGCAGTATTTT	CATGKGGNTDTQYF
.	TRBV6-1	.	TRBJ2-7	TGTGCCAGCAGTGAAATTGGTGGTCGGGAGCAGTACTTC	CASSEIGGREQYF
.	TRBV3-1/TRBV3-2	TRBD2	TRBJ2-4	TGTGCCAGCAGCCAGGCGGGGGGGAAAAACATTCAGTACTTC	CASSQAGGKNIQYF
.	TRBV18	TRBD1	TRBJ1-1	TGTGCCAGCTCTCCGCCGGGACAGGGTGAAGCTTTCTTT	CASSPPGQGEAFF
.	TRBV27	.	TRBJ1-5	TGTGCCAGCAGTCCCCGGACTGCCCCGGCGCAGCCCCAGCATTTT	CASSPRTAPAQPQHF
.	TRBV28	TRBD1	TRBJ1-5	TGTGCCAGCAGTTTGGCAGGGGGCCGGCAGCCCCAGCATTTT	CASSLAGGRQPQHF
.	TRBV14	TRBD2	TRBJ2-5	TGTGCCAGCAGCCCGCGAAAACTAGCGGGGCAAGAGACCCAGTACTTC	CASSPRKLAGQETQYF
few	TRBV7-2	TRBD1	TRBJ2-1	TGTGCCAGCAGCTCTGCCGGGACAGCGCGGAATGAGCAGTTCTTC	CASSSAGTARNEQFF
.	TRBV9	.	TRBJ2-3	TGTGCCAGCAGCCCCCAATCCGGGTATTCTTACACAGATACGCAGTATTTT	CASSPQSGYSYTDTQYF
.	TRBV10-3	.	TRBJ1-1	TGTGCCATCAGGGACAGACTATCGAACACTGAAGCTTTCTTT	CAIRDRLSNTEAFF
once	TRBV19	.	TRBJ2-1	TGTGCCAGTAGTATAGTGGACAGCAATGAGCAGTTCTTC	CASSIVDSNEQFF
.	TRBV19	.	TRBJ2-5	TGTGCCAGTAGTTTTTCGGAGACCCAGTACTTC	CASSFSETQYF
many	TRBV4-1	.	TRBJ2-5	TGCGCCAGCAGCCAAGACAGGGGGACCCAGTACTTC	CASSQDRGTQYF
.	TRBV24-1	.	TRBJ2-2	TGTGCCACCAACGGGAACACCGGGGAGCTGTTTTTT	CATNGNTGELFF
.	TRBV29-1	.	TRBJ1-1	TGCAGCGTGCGCAGGGAAGGGACTGAAGCTTTCTTT	CSVRREGTEAFF